This T cell receptor (beta chain) was profiled in a study of T cell responses to AZD1222 COVID-19 vaccine. The length of the CDR3 is 12 residues. The germline V and J ends were trimmed by 5 bases and 9 bases, with 10 bases remaining between them. Germline CDR1 SEHNR, CDR2 FQNEAQ (reference sequence). The method was immunoSEQ multiplex PCR; TCRdb's version includes in-frame clones alone and lacks a portion of them. Of about 56,000 clones in the sample, 80% to 90% were seen once. Study-level results: Researchers report vaccine-associated CD4 TCRs spanning spike, with dominance at 160-218 and 743-854. The study found Spike-specific TCR breadth and depth rose after two AZD1222 doses. Only 5 or 6 individuals given AZD1222 were seropositive at baseline. Reports say nearly half of spike-specific TCRs go after unmutated variant regions.

Turning to this clone: Its antigen is not identified.

This sequence joins TRBV7-9 and TRBJ1-4; D is unresolved. This TCR derives from an adult who received the AZD1222 COVID-19 vaccine. The sequencing used peripheral blood, collected 28 days after the second AZD1222 dose. CDR3 protein: CASSGDSKKLFF. In DNA form, the CDR3 reads TGTGCCAGCAGCGGAGACTCAAAAAAACTGTTTTTT.